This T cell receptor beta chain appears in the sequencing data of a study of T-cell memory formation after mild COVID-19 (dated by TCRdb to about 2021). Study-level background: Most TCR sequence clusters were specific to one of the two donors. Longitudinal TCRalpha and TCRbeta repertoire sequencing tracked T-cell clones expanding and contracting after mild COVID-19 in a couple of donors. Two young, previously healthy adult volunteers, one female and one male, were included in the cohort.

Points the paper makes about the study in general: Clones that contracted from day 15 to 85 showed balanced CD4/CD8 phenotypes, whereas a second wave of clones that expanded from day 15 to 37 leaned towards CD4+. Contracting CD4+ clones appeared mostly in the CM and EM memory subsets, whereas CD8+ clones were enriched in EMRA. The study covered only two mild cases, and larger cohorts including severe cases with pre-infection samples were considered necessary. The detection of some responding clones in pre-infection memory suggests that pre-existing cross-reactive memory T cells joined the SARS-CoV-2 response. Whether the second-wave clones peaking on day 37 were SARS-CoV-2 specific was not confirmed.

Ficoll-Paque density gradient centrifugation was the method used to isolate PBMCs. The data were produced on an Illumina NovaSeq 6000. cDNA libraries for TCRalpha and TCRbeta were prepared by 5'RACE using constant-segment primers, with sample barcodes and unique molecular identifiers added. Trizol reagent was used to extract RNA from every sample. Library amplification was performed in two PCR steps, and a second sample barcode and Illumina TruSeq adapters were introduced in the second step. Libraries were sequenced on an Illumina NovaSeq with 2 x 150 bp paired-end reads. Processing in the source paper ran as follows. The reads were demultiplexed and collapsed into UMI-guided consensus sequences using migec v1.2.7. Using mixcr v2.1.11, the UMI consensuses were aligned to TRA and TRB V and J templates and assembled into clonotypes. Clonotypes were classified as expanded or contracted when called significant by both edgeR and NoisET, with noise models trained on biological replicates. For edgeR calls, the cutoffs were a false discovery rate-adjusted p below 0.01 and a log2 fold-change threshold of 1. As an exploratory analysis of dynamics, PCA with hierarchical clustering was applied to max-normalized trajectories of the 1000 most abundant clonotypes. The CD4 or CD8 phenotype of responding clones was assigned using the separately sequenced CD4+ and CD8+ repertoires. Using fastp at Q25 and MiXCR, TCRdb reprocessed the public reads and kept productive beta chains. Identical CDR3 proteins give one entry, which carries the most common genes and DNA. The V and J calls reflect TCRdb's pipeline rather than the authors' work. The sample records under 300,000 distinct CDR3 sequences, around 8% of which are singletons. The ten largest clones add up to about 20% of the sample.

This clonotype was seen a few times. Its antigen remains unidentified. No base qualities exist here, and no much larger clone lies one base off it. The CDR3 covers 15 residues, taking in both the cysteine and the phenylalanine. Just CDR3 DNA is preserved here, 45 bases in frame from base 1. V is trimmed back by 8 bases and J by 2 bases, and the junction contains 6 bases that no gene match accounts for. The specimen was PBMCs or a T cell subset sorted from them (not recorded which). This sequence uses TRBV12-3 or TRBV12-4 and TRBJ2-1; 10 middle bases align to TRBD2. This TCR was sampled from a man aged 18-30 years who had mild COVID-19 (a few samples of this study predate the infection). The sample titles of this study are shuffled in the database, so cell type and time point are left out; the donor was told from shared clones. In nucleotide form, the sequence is TGTGCCAGCGGAATTAGCGGGGGGCCCTACAATGAGCAGTTCTTC. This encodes CASGISGGPYNEQFF.